This T cell receptor beta chain was retrieved from a study of T cell responses to AZD1222 COVID-19 vaccine. Sequencing used immunoSEQ multiplex PCR; TCRdb keeps in-frame clones, though not all of them. This sample has tens of thousands of clones; around 90% occur once, and the top ten carry 24%. Study-level points and caveats: Nearly half of spike-specific TCRs reportedly go after variant regions that carry no mutations. Just 5 to 7 people given AZD1222 tested seropositive at baseline.

The germline V and J ends were trimmed by 2 bases and 4 bases, with 5 bases remaining between them. The CDR3 length is 12 residues. CDR1 is MDHEN and CDR2 is SYDVKM in the germline V gene. Of note for this clone: The antigen remains unidentified.

The genes are TRBV28 and TRBJ1-2; no firm D call. The sample here was peripheral blood, taken on day 0 of AZD1222 vaccination. The TCR originated in an adult in good health. The CDR3 sequence is CASSLRRYGYTF. The CDR3 coding sequence is TGTGCCAGCAGTTTACGCCGCTATGGCTACACCTTC.